This TCR beta chain was observed in a study of metastatic and nonmetastatic thyroid tumors. All patients were untreated before thyroid surgery. This clone was seen only a few times. TCRdb reanalyzed the PCR reads via MiXCR. The data hold over 30,000 clones, with around 33% observed a single time. V dropped 10 bases and J dropped 2 bases, with 16 bases sitting between them. This CDR3 has 14 amino acids. The germline V gene has CDR1 ENHRY and CDR2 SYGVKD. The chain uses TRBV10-3 and TRBJ2-3; D remains ambiguous. The source material was tumor tissue. This clonotype originated in a female donor with papillary thyroid cancer or a benign thyroid nodule (not recorded which). Some clones in this sample may be carry-over from other donors' samples. The CDR3 bases are TGTGCCACCAAGGATCAGACTTACACAGATACGCAGTATTTT. Translated: CATKDQTYTDTQYF.